The 7 T cell receptor beta chains below were found in one sample sequenced in a study of cytomegalovirus exposure and HLA in healthy donors (dated by TCRdb to 2015 to 2018). The protocol used for the library was the immunoSEQ multiplex PCR assay. Held by TCRdb, this immuneACCESS table contains in-frame sequences only and omits some clones. Under half of the omission traces to an unresolved V gene where checked; the cause of the rest is unknown. In this sample the table shows about 150,000 clones, around 88% of which occur a single time. Clones ranked in the top ten supply 20% to 25% of the sample. Material for sequencing was PBMCs. The receptors come from a young man in good health and CMV-seropositive.

This clone was observed a single time. The J gene is TRBJ1-3, the V gene TRBV2; 7 nucleotides line up with TRBD1. CDR3 length: 14 amino acids. Germline CDR1 is SNHLY and CDR2 is FYNNEI. V trimming: 7 bases; J trimming: 8 bases; junction bases outside the gene matches: 11. This chain's CDR3 is CASKRTGGQDTIYF. The CDR3 nucleotides are TGTGCCAGCAAGCGGACAGGCGGGCAAGACACCATATATTTT.

A single count supports this clone. The V and J genes are TRBV7-2 and TRBJ1-1; D gene ambiguous. Trimming removed 5 bases at V and 0 bases at J, with 10 bases between. Per the germline V gene, CDR1 is SGHTA and CDR2 is FQGNSA. The CDR3 extends over 14 amino acids. In DNA, the CDR3 is TGTGCCAGCAGCCCCCAGGCTCTGAACACTGAAGCTTTCTTT. Translated, it gives CASSPQALNTEAFF.

This clone was detected only a few times. The V and J genes are TRBV30 and TRBJ1-1; possible D gene TRBD1, 5 bases. V lost 5 bases, J lost 5 bases, and 18 bases lay in between. This CDR3 has 14 amino acids. Germline V gene lookup returns CDR1 GTSNPN and CDR2 SVGIG (reference sequence). CDR3 protein: CAWGRTLRGTEAFF. CDR3 sequence (DNA): TGTGCCTGGGGAAGGACCCTTAGGGGAACTGAAGCTTTCTTT.

The V and J genes are TRBV7-9 and TRBJ1-1; 7 bases are shared with TRBD1. CDR1 and CDR2 (germline): SEHNR, FQNEAQ (reference sequence). The CDR3 sequence is 17 residues long. Trimming at V came to 4 bases and at J to 1 base, leaving 12 bases not matched to a gene. In nucleotides, the CDR3 is TGTGCCAGCAGCTCAGGCCAGATCCAGGGGGGGAACACTGAAGCTTTCTTT. Protein: CASSSGQIQGGNTEAFF.

This clone is a singleton in its sample. V and J are TRBV19 and TRBJ2-1; 8 bases agree with TRBD1. CDR1 is LNHDA and CDR2 is SQIVND in the germline V gene (reference sequence). J gave up 0 bases and V 6 bases, and 4 bases lay outside the gene matches. This CDR3 is 15 amino acids long. CDR3 sequence reads: CASRQGQGSYNEQFF. The CDR3 nucleotides are TGTGCCAGTAGACAAGGACAGGGCTCCTACAATGAGCAGTTCTTC.

The rearrangement uses TRBV10-3 and TRBJ1-3, with D possibly being TRBD1 (6 bases). In germline, CDR1 is ENHRY, CDR2 SYGVKD. The V and J ends lost 3 bases and 4 bases respectively, with 10 bases between them. The CDR3 has 14 amino acids. CDR3 loop: CAISDGGGGNTIYF. The CDR3 DNA reads TGTGCCATCAGTGACGGGGGGGGCGGAAACACCATATATTTT.

The chain has TRBV6-1 and TRBJ1-5, with 11 bases that match TRBD1. The CDR3 is made up of 14 amino acids. Per germline, CDR1 MNHNS and CDR2 SASEGT. Unmatched junction bases numbered 3, after V lost 5 bases and J lost 6 bases. CDR3 in amino acids: CASSRGTGGQPQHF. The CDR3 coding sequence is TGTGCCAGCAGTAGAGGGACAGGGGGTCAGCCCCAGCATTTT.